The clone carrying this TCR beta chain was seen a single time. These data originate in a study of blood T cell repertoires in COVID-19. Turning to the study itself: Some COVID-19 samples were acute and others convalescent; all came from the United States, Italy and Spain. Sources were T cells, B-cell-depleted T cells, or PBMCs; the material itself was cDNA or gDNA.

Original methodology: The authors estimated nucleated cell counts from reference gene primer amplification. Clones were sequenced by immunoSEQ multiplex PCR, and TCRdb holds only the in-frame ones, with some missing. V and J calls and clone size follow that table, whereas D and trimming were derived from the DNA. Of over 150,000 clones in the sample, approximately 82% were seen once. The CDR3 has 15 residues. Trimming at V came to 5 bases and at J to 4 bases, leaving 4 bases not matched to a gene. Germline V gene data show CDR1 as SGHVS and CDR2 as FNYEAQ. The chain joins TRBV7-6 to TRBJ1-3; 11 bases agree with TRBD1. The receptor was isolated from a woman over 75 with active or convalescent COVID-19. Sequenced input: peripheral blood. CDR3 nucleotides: TGTGCCAGCAGCCCCTGGGACAGGGGGGGAAACACCATATATTTT. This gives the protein CASSPWDRGGNTIYF.